These 28 T cell receptor beta chains were all obtained from the same sample, sequenced in a study of cytomegalovirus exposure and HLA in healthy donors. Primers included in the PCR were 60 Vbeta and 13 Jbeta primers. Profiled with immunoSEQ multiplex PCR; TCRdb holds only in-frame clones, not every one. The sample has roughly 120,000 clones; 81% are singletons. The sequenced material came from PBMCs. The receptors here all came from a woman in her 30s in good health and CMV-seronegative.

The rearrangement uses TRBV5-1 and TRBJ2-3, with D possibly matching TRBD2 (5 bases). The CDR3 is made up of 17 amino acids. With 0 bases removed from V and 1 base from J, the gap between germline ends came to 15 bases. Germline V gene lookup returns CDR1 SGHRS and CDR2 YFSETQ. The CDR3 nucleotides are TGCGCCAGCAGCTTGGTGGCTAGCACCCTAGGCACAGATACGCAGTATTTT. Translation gives CASSLVASTLGTDTQYF. Full variable domain (missing parts from reference TRBV5-1 and TRBJ2-3): KAGVTQTPRYLIKTRGQQVTLSCSPISGHRSVSWYQQTPGQGLQFLFEYFSETQRNKGNFPGRFSGRQFSNSRSEMNVSTLELGDSALYLCASSLVASTLGTDTQYFGPGTRLTVL.

This chain uses TRBV19 with TRBJ1-2, with 8 positions matching TRBD1. CDR3 length: 14 residues. CDR1 and CDR2 (germline): LNHDA, SQIVND (reference sequence). V lost 3 bases, J lost 7 bases, and 7 bases stayed unmatched. CDR3 sequence reads: CASSIWTGSSGYTF. CDR3 nucleotides: TGTGCCAGTAGTATCTGGACAGGGTCAAGTGGCTACACCTTC.

This clone came up a few times. The rearrangement uses TRBV28 and TRBJ1-5; D is unresolved. Germline CDR1 MDHEN, CDR2 SYDVKM. The CDR3 has 13 residues. V dropped 5 bases and J dropped 2 bases, with 7 bases sitting between them. CDR3 nucleotide sequence: TGTGCCAGCAGTCGTGGGCGCAATCAGCCCCAGCATTTT. Its translation: CASSRGRNQPQHF.

In its sample, this clone was seen once. Other DNA variants within this sample encode the same CDR3. This rearrangement joins TRBV9 to TRBJ2-3, with D maybe TRBD2 (6 bases). Trimming cost V 0 bases and J 4 bases, with 12 bases left between them. The CDR3 sequence is 15 residues long. CDR1 is SGDLS and CDR2 is YYNGEE in the germline V gene. The CDR3 nucleotides read TGTGCCAGCAGCGTAGAGCGGGTTACGGCAGATACGCAGTATTTT. This translates into CASSVERVTADTQYF. Drawing the rest from reference TRBV9 and TRBJ2-3, the complete variable domain is DSGVTQTPKHLITATGQRVTLRCSPRSGDLSVYWYQQSLDQGLQFLIQYYNGEERAKGNILERFSAQQFPDLHSELNLSSLELGDSALYFCASSVERVTADTQYFGPGTRLTVL.

This clone was observed once. One end of the junction is discordant with germline, which a read error may explain. The CDR3 is CASSLSQGGWNSPLHF. DNA for the CDR3: TGTGCCAGCAGTTTATCGCAGGGGGGCTGGAATTCACCCCTTCACTTT. This chain connects TRBV27 to TRBJ1-6; 7 bases align to TRBD1. This CDR3 spans 16 amino acids. Germline V CDR1 and CDR2: MNHEY, SMNVEV (reference sequence).

As to this clone: This same CDR3 is encoded by further DNA sequences in the sample. V usage is TRBV9 and J usage is TRBJ2-3, with 8 bases that match TRBD2. V lost 0 bases to trimming and J lost 3 bases; unmatched junction nucleotides: 3. The CDR3 has 15 amino acids. Germline loops: CDR1 SGDLS, CDR2 YYNGEE. This CDR3 is CASSVDSGRTDTQYF. CDR3 in DNA: TGTGCCAGCAGCGTAGACAGCGGGAGAACAGATACGCAGTATTTT.

Comment on this clone: An end of the junction does not agree with germline; a read error may underlie this. This chain joins TRBV7-9 and TRBJ2-1; no reliable D call. Germline lookup yields CDR1 SEHNR and CDR2 FQNEAQ (reference sequence). The CDR3 is made up of 10 amino acids. The CDR3 reads CSSSSYEQFF. CDR3 bases: TGTTCCAGCAGCTCATATGAGCAGTTCTTC.

The rearrangement uses TRBV27 and TRBJ1-5; 9 nucleotides match TRBD1. V was clipped by 0 bases and J by 6 bases; unmatched bases: 6. This CDR3 comprises 16 residues. CDR1 and CDR2 (germline): MNHEY, SMNVEV (reference sequence). This CDR3 reads CASSLSSPTGGQPQHF. The CDR3 DNA reads TGTGCCAGCAGTTTATCTAGTCCGACAGGGGGTCAGCCCCAGCATTTT.

V is TRBV9 and J is TRBJ2-7; TRBD2 aligns across 9 bases. Trimming at V came to 0 bases and at J to 5 bases, leaving 6 bases not matched to a gene. This CDR3 region has 15 residues. Germline lookup yields CDR1 SGDLS and CDR2 YYNGEE. The CDR3 nucleotides are TGTGCCAGCAGCGTAGACGCGGGAGGGTTCGACGAGCAGTACTTC. This encodes CASSVDAGGFDEQYF.

The rearrangement uses TRBV19 and TRBJ1-1; 7 positions agree with TRBD1. CDR1 is LNHDA and CDR2 is SQIVND in the germline V gene (reference sequence). The trim removed 0 bases at V and 5 bases at J, leaving 6 bases unmatched. The CDR3 is 15 amino acids. CDR3 sequence reads: CASSIDHLRGTEAFF. The CDR3 DNA reads as TGTGCCAGTAGTATAGATCACCTCAGGGGGACTGAAGCTTTCTTT.

The chain recombines TRBV30 with TRBJ2-3; TRBD1 might be the D (5 bases). Germline V CDR1 and CDR2: GTSNPN, SVGIG (reference sequence). V was trimmed by 2 bases and J by 2 bases, leaving 11 bases between them. The CDR3 has 14 amino acids. The CDR3 DNA reads TGTGCCTGGAGTATACAGGCGAACACAGATACGCAGTATTTT. It is translated as CAWSIQANTDTQYF.

This chain uses TRBV5-4 with TRBJ2-7; 9 bases match TRBD1. CDR1 is SGHNT and CDR2 is YYREEE in the germline V gene (reference sequence). The J segment lost 3 bases and the V segment lost 4 bases, leaving 8 bases of the junction unmatched. The CDR3 is 15 residues long. CDR3 residues: CASSLGRTGVYEQYF. The CDR3 region has the DNA TGTGCCAGCAGCCTAGGCCGGACAGGGGTCTACGAGCAGTACTTC.

This chain links TRBV9 with TRBJ2-5; 9 bases map to TRBD2. The CDR3 totals 16 residues. In germline, CDR1 is SGDLS, CDR2 YYNGEE. The ends lost 4 bases at V and 5 bases at J; junction bases unmatched: 12. The CDR3 region is CASSPRVAGDVETQYF. The CDR3 DNA is TGTGCCAGCAGCCCGAGAGTAGCGGGAGATGTGGAGACCCAGTACTTC. Complete variable domain (other parts from reference TRBV9 and TRBJ2-5): DSGVTQTPKHLITATGQRVTLRCSPRSGDLSVYWYQQSLDQGLQFLIQYYNGEERAKGNILERFSAQQFPDLHSELNLSSLELGDSALYFCASSPRVAGDVETQYFGPGTRLLVL.

The rearrangement links TRBV6-1 to TRBJ1-3, with 7 bases fitting TRBD1. The DNA end lines up better with TRBJ2-2; the J call may be wrong. Germline CDR1 MNHNS, CDR2 SASEGT. The CDR3 is 14 amino acids. CDR3 nucleotide sequence: TGTGCCAGCACTATACGGACAGGTTCCGGGGAGCTGTTTTTT. Amino acid sequence: CASTIRTGSGELFF.

The V and J genes are TRBV11-2 and TRBJ1-4, with D hard to call. The CDR3 covers 14 residues. The germline gives CDR1 SGHAT, CDR2 FQNNGV. V was cut by 5 bases and J by 8 bases, with 15 bases left in between. The CDR3 DNA sequence: TGTGCCAGCAGCCCGACCGCGGTCTCAGAAAAACTGTTTTTT. Protein sequence: CASSPTAVSEKLFF.

This chain joins TRBV16 and TRBJ2-3; D not resolved. The CDR3 is made up of 15 amino acids. Trimming shortened V by 4 bases and J by 2 bases, and 13 bases separated the two germline ends. Germline CDR1 reads KGHSY; CDR2 reads FQNENV. In DNA form, the CDR3 reads TGTGCCAGCAGCCCGACACCCTTAACCACAGATACGCAGTATTTT. Amino acids: CASSPTPLTTDTQYF.

The V gene is TRBV11-1, the J gene TRBJ2-5; 8 bases align to TRBD1. V was clipped by 5 bases and J by 2 bases; unmatched bases: 7. This CDR3 has 15 residues. Germline V lookup: CDR1 SGHAT, CDR2 FQDESV (reference sequence). In DNA form, the CDR3 reads TGTGCCAGCAGCCGAGGACAGGGAGAACAAGAGACCCAGTACTTC. The encoded protein is CASSRGQGEQETQYF.

This chain connects TRBV20-1 to TRBJ1-1; D may be TRBD1 (6 bases). Per the germline V gene, CDR1 is DFQATT and CDR2 is SNEGSKA (reference sequence). Trimming pared 6 bases from V and 9 bases from J, leaving 11 bases between. The CDR3 spans 10 residues. CDR3 nucleotides: TGCAGTGCCCGGACAGCCCAAGCTTTCTTT. This sequence encodes CSARTAQAFF.

DNA for the CDR3: TGTGCCAGCAGCTGGACAGCACCGGGACTAGCGGCCTTCCCCGCGCAGTACTTC. Protein: CASSWTAPGLAAFPAQYF. The chain combines TRBV5-6 with TRBJ2-7, with 11 bases lining up with TRBD2. The CDR3 contains 18 residues. The ends lost 3 bases at V and 9 bases at J; junction bases unmatched: 20. The V gene's germline CDR1 is SGHDT and CDR2 YYEEEE.

The chain joins TRBV9 to TRBJ2-1, with 12 bases aligning to TRBD2. Germline lookup yields CDR1 SGDLS and CDR2 YYNGEE. The V segment lost 2 bases and the J segment 8 bases; nucleotides outside the gene matches: 5. The length of the CDR3 is 15 residues. This CDR3 reads CASSVRLAGADEQFF. The DNA of the CDR3 is TGTGCCAGCAGCGTCAGACTAGCGGGAGCGGATGAGCAGTTCTTC.

The V gene is TRBV14, the J gene TRBJ2-7, with 8 bases that match TRBD1. CDR1 SGHDN and CDR2 FVKESK come from the germline V gene. There are 15 residues in the CDR3. J was trimmed by 0 bases and V by 4 bases; bases with no gene match: 5. CDR3 residues: CASSRQGSFSYEQYF. CDR3 nucleotides: TGTGCCAGCAGCCGACAGGGGTCTTTCTCCTACGAGCAGTACTTC.

This clone occurred once. The V call is TRBV28, the J call TRBJ1-5; possibly TRBD1 for D (5 bases). The CDR3 covers 13 residues. Trimming left V 6 bases short and J 4 bases short, with 10 bases between. The germline gives CDR1 MDHEN, CDR2 SYDVKM. CDR3 nucleotide sequence: TGTGCCAGCAGCTCCGGGGGGAATCAGCCCCAGCATTTT. Its translation: CASSSGGNQPQHF.

The rearrangement links TRBV7-2 to TRBJ2-3, with D tentatively TRBD1 (6 bases). Per the germline V gene, CDR1 is SGHTA and CDR2 is FQGNSA. V was trimmed by 3 bases and J by 3 bases, leaving 10 bases between them. The CDR3 sequence is 14 residues long. The CDR3 DNA is TGTGCCAGCAGCTTGTCGCAGGGGACAGATACGCAGTATTTT. Its protein product is CASSLSQGTDTQYF.

CDR3 protein: CASSLEVSGRSGFF. The CDR3 region has the DNA TGTGCCAGCAGCTTGGAAGTTAGCGGGAGGTCTGGATTCTTC. The gene calls are TRBV5-8 and TRBJ2-1, with 10 bases matching TRBD2. The germline V gene encodes CDR1 SGHTS and CDR2 YDEGEE. V was clipped by 0 bases and J by 16 bases; unmatched bases: 10. The CDR3 covers 14 residues.

This chain links TRBV27 with TRBJ2-7, with D uncertain. Trimming took off 3 bases at V and 5 bases at J, with 11 bases between the two ends. Germline V CDR1 and CDR2: MNHEY, SMNVEV (reference sequence). The CDR3 covers 13 residues. The CDR3 region is CASSFTTNHEQYF. The CDR3 nucleotides are TGTGCCAGCAGTTTTACGACAAACCACGAGCAGTACTTC.

V is TRBV10-3 and J is TRBJ2-3; the match to TRBD2 covers 12 bases. Trimming took 3 bases from V and 4 from J; bases not matched to a gene: 14. From germline, CDR1 is ENHRY and CDR2 SYGVKD. This CDR3 comprises 19 residues. The CDR3 region has the DNA TGTGCCATCAGTGAACCGGGACTAGCGGGTGTGGGGGTTGCAGATACGCAGTATTTT. Amino acid sequence: CAISEPGLAGVGVADTQYF.

This rearrangement joins TRBV5-6 to TRBJ2-7; tentative D call: TRBD2 (7 bases). The V end lost 6 bases, the J end lost 9 bases, and 16 bases lay between the germline ends. Germline V gene sequence: CDR1 SGHDT, CDR2 YYEEEE. The CDR3 length is 12 residues. For the CDR3, the DNA is TGTGCCAGCACCTCTTGGGAGGGGGTGCAGTACTTC. Encoded protein: CASTSWEGVQYF.

This clone was observed a handful of times. This rearrangement joins TRBV28 to TRBJ1-1; 7 bases are a match to TRBD1. CDR1 and CDR2 (germline): MDHEN, SYDVKM. CDR3 size: 12 residues. J was trimmed by 8 bases and V by 1 base; bases with no gene match: 1. CDR3 in DNA: TGTGCCAGCAGTTTATCGGACAGGGAAGCTTTCTTT. Translation gives CASSLSDREAFF.